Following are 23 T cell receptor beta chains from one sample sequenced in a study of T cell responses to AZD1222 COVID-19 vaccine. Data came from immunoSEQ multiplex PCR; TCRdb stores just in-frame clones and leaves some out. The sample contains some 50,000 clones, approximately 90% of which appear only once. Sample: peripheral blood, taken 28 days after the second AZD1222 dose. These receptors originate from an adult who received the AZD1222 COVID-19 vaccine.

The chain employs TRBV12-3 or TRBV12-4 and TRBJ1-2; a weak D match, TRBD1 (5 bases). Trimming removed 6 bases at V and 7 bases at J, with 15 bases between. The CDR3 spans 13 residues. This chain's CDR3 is CASRIREGLGYTF. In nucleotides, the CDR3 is TGTGCCAGCAGGATTCGGGAGGGGCTTGGCTACACCTTC.

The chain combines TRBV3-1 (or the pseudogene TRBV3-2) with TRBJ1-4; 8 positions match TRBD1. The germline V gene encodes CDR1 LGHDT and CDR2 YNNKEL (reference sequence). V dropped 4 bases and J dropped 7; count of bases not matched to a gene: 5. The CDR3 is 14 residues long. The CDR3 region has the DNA TGTGCCAGCAGCCGGCGGACAGGGAGTGAAAAACTGTTTTTT. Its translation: CASSRRTGSEKLFF.

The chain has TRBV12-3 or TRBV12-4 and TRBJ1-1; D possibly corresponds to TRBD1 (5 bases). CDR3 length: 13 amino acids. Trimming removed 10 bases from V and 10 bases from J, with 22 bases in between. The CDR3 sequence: CATAPPGGSRAFF. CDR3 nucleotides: TGTGCCACAGCCCCACCCGGGGGGTCGCGAGCTTTCTTT.

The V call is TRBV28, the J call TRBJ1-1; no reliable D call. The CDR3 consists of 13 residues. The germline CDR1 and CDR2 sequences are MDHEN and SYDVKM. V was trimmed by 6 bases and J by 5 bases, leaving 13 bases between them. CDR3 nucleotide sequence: TGTGCCAGCAGGAGTACGGGAAGGACTGAAGCTTTCTTT. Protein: CASRSTGRTEAFF.

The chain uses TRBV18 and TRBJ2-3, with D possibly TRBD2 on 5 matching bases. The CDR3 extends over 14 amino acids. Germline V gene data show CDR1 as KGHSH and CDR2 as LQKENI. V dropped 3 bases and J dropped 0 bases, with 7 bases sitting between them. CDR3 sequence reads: CASSPRTSTDTQYF. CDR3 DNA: TGTGCCAGCTCACCTCGGACTAGCACAGATACGCAGTATTTT.

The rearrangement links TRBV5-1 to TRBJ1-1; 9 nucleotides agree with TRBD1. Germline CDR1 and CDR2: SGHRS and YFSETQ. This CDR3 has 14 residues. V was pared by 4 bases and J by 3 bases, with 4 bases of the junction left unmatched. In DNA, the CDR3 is TGCGCCAGCAGCCTGGGACAGGGTCACACTGAAGCTTTCTTT. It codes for CASSLGQGHTEAFF.

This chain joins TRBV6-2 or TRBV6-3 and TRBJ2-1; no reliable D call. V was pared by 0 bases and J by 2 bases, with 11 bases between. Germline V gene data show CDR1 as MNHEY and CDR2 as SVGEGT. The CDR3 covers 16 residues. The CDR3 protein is CASSYSPASPYNEQFF. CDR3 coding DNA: TGTGCCAGCAGTTACTCCCCAGCGAGCCCCTACAATGAGCAGTTCTTC.

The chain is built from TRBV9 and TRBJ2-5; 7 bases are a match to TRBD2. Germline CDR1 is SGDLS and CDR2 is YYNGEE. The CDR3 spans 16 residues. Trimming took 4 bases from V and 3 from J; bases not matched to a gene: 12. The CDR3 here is CASSLTPGLPKETQYF. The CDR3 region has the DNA TGTGCCAGCAGCCTTACTCCGGGACTACCTAAAGAGACCCAGTACTTC.

CDR3 loop: CASSSRGGRPQETQYF. CDR3 DNA: TGCGCCAGCAGCTCGCGCGGCGGGAGGCCCCAGGAGACCCAGTACTTC. V and J are TRBV5-1 and TRBJ2-5; 8 bases align to TRBD2. Germline V gene data show CDR1 as SGHRS and CDR2 as YFSETQ. The CDR3 contains 16 residues. V was clipped by 3 bases and J by 5 bases; unmatched bases: 12.

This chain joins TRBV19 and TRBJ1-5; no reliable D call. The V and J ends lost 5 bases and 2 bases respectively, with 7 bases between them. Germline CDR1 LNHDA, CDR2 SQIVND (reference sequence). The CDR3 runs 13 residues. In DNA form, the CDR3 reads TGTGCCAGTAGTCCCTTTCGCAATCAGCCCCAGCATTTT. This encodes CASSPFRNQPQHF.

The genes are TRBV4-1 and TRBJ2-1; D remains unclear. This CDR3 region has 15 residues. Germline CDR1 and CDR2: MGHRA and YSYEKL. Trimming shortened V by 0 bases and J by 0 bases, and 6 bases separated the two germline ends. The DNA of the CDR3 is TGCGCCAGCAGCCAAGATGTGGGCTCCTACAATGAGCAGTTCTTC. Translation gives CASSQDVGSYNEQFF.

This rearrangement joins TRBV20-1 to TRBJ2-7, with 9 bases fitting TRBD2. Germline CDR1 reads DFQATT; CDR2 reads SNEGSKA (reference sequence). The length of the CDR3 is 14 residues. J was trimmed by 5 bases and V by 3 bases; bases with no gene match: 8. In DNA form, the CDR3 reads TGCAGTGCTAGTAGCGGGAGAGTTTTCGACGAGCAGTACTTC. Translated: CSASSGRVFDEQYF.

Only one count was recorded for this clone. The CDR3 sequence: CASSYSSRAGGNTIYF. In DNA form, the CDR3 reads TGTGCCAGCAGTTATTCTAGCAGGGCAGGTGGAAACACCATATATTTT. The chain uses TRBV6-6 and TRBJ1-3; a weak D match, TRBD1 (5 bases). Germline-derived CDR1 and CDR2 are MNHNY and SVGAGI (reference sequence). This CDR3 comprises 16 residues. Trimming stripped 3 bases from V and 3 bases from J, with 15 bases between.

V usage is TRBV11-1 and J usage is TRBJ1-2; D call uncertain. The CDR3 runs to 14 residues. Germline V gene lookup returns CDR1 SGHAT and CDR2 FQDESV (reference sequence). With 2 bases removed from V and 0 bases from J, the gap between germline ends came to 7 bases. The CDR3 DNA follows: TGTGCCAGCAGCTTATCCGGAGCTAACTATGGCTACACCTTC. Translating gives CASSLSGANYGYTF.

The CDR3 spells CASSLGRDRVYEQYF. Written as DNA, the CDR3 is TGTGCCAGCAGCTTGGGTCGGGACAGGGTCTACGAGCAGTACTTC. V is TRBV5-6 and J is TRBJ2-7; 9 bases are a match to TRBD1. This CDR3 is built from 15 residues. CDR1 SGHDT and CDR2 YYEEEE come from the germline V gene. The ends lost 0 bases at V and 3 bases at J; junction bases unmatched: 4.

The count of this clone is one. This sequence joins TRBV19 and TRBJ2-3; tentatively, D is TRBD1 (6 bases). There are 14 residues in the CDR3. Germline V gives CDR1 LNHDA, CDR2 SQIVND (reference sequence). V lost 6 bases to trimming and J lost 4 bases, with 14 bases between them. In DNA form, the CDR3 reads TGTGCCAGTAGACAGGGATATCTGGCAGATACGCAGTATTTT. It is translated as CASRQGYLADTQYF.

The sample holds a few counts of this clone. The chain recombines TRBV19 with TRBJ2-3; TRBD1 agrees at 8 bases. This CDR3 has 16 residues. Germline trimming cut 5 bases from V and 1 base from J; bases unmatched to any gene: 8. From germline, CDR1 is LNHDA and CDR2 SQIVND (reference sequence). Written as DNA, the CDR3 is TGTGCCAGTAGTCCGAGGACAGGGCACGGCACAGATACGCAGTATTTT. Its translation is CASSPRTGHGTDTQYF.

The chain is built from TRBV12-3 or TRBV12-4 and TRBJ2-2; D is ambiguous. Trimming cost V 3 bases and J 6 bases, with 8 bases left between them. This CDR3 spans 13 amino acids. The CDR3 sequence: CASSFLGAGELFF. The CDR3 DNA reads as TGTGCCAGCAGTTTCTTGGGCGCCGGGGAGCTGTTTTTT.

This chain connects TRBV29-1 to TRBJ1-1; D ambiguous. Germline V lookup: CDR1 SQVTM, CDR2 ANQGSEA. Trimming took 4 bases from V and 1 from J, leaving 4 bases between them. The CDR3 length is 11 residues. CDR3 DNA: TGCAGCGTTGCAGAGAACACTGAAGCTTTCTTT. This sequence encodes CSVAENTEAFF.

CDR3 DNA sequence: TGTGCCAGTAGTATGACTAGCAGCTACTACAATGAGCAGTTCTTC. Translating it yields CASSMTSSYYNEQFF. V and J are TRBV19 and TRBJ2-1, with TRBD2 matching over 7 bases. This CDR3 has 15 residues. V lost 3 bases and J lost 3; bases outside the gene matches: 5. CDR1 and CDR2 from the germline V gene are LNHDA and SQIVND (reference sequence). Combining the CDR3 with reference TRBV19 and TRBJ2-1 gives the whole variable domain DGGITQSPKYLFRKEGQNVTLSCEQNLNHDAMYWYRQDPGQGLRLIYYSQIVNDFQKGDIAEGYSVSREKKESFPLTVTSAQKNPTAFYLCASSMTSSYYNEQFFGPGTRLTVL.

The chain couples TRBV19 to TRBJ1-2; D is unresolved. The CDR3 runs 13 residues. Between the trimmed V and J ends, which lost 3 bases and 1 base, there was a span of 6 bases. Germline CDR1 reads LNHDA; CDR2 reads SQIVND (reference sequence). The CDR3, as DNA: TGTGCCAGTAGTATGACGGGTAACTATGGCTACACCTTC. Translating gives CASSMTGNYGYTF.

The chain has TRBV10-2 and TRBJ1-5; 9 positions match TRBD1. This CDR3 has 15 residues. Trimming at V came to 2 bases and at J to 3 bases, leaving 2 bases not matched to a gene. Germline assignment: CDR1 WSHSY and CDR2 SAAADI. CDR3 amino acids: CASSETGGNNQPQHF. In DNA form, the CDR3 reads TGCGCCAGCAGTGAGACAGGGGGCAACAATCAGCCCCAGCATTTT.

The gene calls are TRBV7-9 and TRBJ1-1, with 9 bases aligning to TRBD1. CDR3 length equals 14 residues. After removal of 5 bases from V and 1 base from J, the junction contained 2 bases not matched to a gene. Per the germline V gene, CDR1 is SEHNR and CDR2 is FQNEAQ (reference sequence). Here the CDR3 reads CASSKGQGNTEAFF. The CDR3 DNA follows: TGTGCCAGCAGCAAGGGACAGGGGAACACTGAAGCTTTCTTT.